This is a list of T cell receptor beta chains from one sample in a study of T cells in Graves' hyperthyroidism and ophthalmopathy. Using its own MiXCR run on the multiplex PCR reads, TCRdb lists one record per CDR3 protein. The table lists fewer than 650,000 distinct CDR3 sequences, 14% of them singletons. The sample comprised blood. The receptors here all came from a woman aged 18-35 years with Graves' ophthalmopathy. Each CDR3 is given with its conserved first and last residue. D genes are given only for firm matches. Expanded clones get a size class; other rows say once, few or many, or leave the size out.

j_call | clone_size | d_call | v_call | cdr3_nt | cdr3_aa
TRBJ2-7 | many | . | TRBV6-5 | TGTGCCAGCAGTTACTCTGACGGGAGCACCTACGAGCAGTACTTC | CASSYSDGSTYEQYF
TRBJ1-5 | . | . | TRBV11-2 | TGTGCCAGCAGCCCCGGGGTCAATCAGCCCCAGCATTTT | CASSPGVNQPQHF
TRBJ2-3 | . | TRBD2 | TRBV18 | TGTGCCAGCTCACCCCCCCTGACTAGCGTCCTGACAGATACGCAGTATTTT | CASSPPLTSVLTDTQYF
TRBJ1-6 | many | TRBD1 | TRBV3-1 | TGTGCCAGCAGCCAACCGGACAGGGGAAATTCACCCCTCCACTTT | CASSQPDRGNSPLHF
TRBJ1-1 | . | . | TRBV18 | TGTGCCAGCTCACCACCGGGGGAGGGTCCGGGGACTGAAGCTTTCTTT | CASSPPGEGPGTEAFF
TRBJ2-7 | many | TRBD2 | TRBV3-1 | TGTGCCAGCAGCCCCCGGGACTACATCAACGAGCAGTACTTC | CASSPRDYINEQYF
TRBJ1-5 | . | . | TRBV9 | TGTGCCAGCAGCGTAGGAGGGGCCCGAGGTCAGCCCCAGCATTTT | CASSVGGARGQPQHF
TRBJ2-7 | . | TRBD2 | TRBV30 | TGTGCCTGGAGTGGTTCTAGCGGGAGAGTGTACGAGCAGTACTTC | CAWSGSSGRVYEQYF
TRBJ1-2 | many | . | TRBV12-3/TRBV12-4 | TGTGCCAGCAGTTTAGCCAAGCCTTATGGCTACACCTTC | CASSLAKPYGYTF
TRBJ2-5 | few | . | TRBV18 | TGTGCCAGCTCACCAGGGAACAGGGTGGAGACCCAGTACTTC | CASSPGNRVETQYF
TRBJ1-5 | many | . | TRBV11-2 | TGTGCCAGCAGATACGACACGGGCCCGTGGCCCCAGCATTTT | CASRYDTGPWPQHF
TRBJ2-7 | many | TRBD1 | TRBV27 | TGTGCCAGCAGTACCCGGACAGGGGGACACTCCTACGAGCAGTACTTC | CASSTRTGGHSYEQYF
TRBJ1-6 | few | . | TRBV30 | TGTGCCTGGAATCTCGGGGCCTCAAATTCACCCCTCCACTTT | CAWNLGASNSPLHF
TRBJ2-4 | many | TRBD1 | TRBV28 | TGTGCCAGCACCCCGGACAGGGGGCATTCCAAAAACATTCAGTACTTC | CASTPDRGHSKNIQYF
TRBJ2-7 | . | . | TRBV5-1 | TGCGCCAGCAGCTACGGGAACTCCTACGAGCAGTACTTC | CASSYGNSYEQYF
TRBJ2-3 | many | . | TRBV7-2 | TGTGCCAGCAGTCCCCTCCGGGGCGCGCAGTATTTT | CASSPLRGAQYF
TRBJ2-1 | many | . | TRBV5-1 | TGCGCCAGCAGTAACCCCATTTTGGATGAGCAGTTCTTC | CASSNPILDEQFF
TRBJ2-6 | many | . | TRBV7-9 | TGTGCCAGCAGCTTCAGATCGATCGGGGGCACTGGGGCCAACGTCCTGACTTTC | CASSFRSIGGTGANVLTF
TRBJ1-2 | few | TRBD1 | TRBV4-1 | TGCGCCAGCAGCCAAGCCGACAGGGCGATTGTCTATGGCTACACCTTC | CASSQADRAIVYGYTF
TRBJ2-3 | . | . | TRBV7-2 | TGTGCCAGCAGCCTTGAAATCGGGGATACGCAGTATTTT | CASSLEIGDTQYF
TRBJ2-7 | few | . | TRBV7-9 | TGTGCCAGCAGCTTATCCAGGACAGCCTACGAGCAGTACTTC | CASSLSRTAYEQYF
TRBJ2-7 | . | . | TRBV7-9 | TGTGCCAGCAGCTTTTCAGGGCTAGAGGGTGACGAGCAGTACTTC | CASSFSGLEGDEQYF
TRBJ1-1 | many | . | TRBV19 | TGTGCCAGTAGTAAGGCGGGGGGCCACACTGAAGCTTTCTTT | CASSKAGGHTEAFF
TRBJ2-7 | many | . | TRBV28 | TGTGCCAGCAGTTTACCCCGGGGTTACTACGAGCAGTACTTC | CASSLPRGYYEQYF
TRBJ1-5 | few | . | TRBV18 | TGTGCCAGCTCACCCGACAGACCCAATAGCAATCAGCCCCAGCATTTT | CASSPDRPNSNQPQHF
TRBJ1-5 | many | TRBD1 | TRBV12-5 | TGTGCTAGTGGTTCGTCCGGGACAGGACCCCCTTATAGCAATCAGCCCCAGCATTTT | CASGSSGTGPPYSNQPQHF
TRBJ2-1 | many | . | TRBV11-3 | TGTGCCAGCAGCTCAAGTTTCAGCTCCTACAATGAGCAGTTCTTC | CASSSSFSSYNEQFF
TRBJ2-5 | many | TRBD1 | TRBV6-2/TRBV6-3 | TGTGCCAGCTGCCAACGACAGGGGATTAGAAAGACCCAGTACTTC | CASCQRQGIRKTQYF
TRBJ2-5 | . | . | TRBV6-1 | TGTGCCAGCAGTCCAATTACCCCTCAAGAGACCCAGTACTTC | CASSPITPQETQYF
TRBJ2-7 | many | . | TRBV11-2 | TGTGCCAGCAGCTTAGGGGCAGCCCCTTCCTACGAGCAGTACTTC | CASSLGAAPSYEQYF
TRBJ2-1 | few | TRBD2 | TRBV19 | TGTGCCAGTAGTGGACTAGCGGGAGCTGAGCAGTTCTTC | CASSGLAGAEQFF
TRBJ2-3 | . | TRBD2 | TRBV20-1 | TGCAGTGCTAGGAGACTAGCGGGAGGTGGGAGCACAGATACGCAGTATTTT | CSARRLAGGGSTDTQYF
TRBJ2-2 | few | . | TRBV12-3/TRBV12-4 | TGTGCCAGCAGTCCTATTAGCGGATCGAACACCGGGGAGCTGTTTTTT | CASSPISGSNTGELFF
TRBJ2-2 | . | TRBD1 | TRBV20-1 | TGCAGTGCTAGGGGGGACAGGGCGCGCACCGGGGAGCTGTTTTTT | CSARGDRARTGELFF
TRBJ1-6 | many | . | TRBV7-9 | TGTGCCAGCAGCTTCGGGAATTCACCCCTCCACTTT | CASSFGNSPLHF
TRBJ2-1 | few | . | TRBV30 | TGTGCCTGGGCCTTAAACAGGGAATCCTACAATGAGCAGTTCTTC | CAWALNRESYNEQFF
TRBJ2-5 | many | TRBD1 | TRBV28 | TGTGCCAGCAGTCCCGGACAGGCTCTAGGGACCCAGTACTTC | CASSPGQALGTQYF
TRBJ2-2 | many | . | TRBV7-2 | TGTGCCAGCAGCCGGTTACCCCCGGACACCGGGGAGCTGTTTTTT | CASSRLPPDTGELFF
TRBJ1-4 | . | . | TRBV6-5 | TGTGCCAGCAGTTACACGTATCCGTACGAAAAACTGTTTTTT | CASSYTYPYEKLFF
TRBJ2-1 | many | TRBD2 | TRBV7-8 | TGTGCCAGCAGCTTACGGTGGGCGGGAGCCTACAATGAGCAGTTCTTC | CASSLRWAGAYNEQFF
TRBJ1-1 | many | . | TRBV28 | TGTGCCAGCAGCGCAACTTGGGGCACTGAAGCTTTCTTT | CASSATWGTEAFF
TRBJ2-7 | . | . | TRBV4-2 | TGTGCCAGCAGCCAAGAAAACTCCTTCACGTACGAGCAGTACTTC | CASSQENSFTYEQYF
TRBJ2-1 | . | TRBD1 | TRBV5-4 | TGTGCCAGCAGCTCGCAGGGGGCCATGAATGAGCAGTTCTTC | CASSSQGAMNEQFF
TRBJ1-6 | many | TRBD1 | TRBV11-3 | TGTGCCAGCAGCCGGACAGGGGCTTATAATTCACCCCTCCACTTT | CASSRTGAYNSPLHF
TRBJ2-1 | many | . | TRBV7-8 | TGTGCCAGCAGCTTAGAAGGTCGTCAGGGGCTCTACAATGAGCAGTTCTTC | CASSLEGRQGLYNEQFF
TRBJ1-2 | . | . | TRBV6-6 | TGTGCCAGCAGTTACTCGGGGGGGGGGACGGGGGGGGACTATGGCTACACCTTC | CASSYSGGGTGGDYGYTF
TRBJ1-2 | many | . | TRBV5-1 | TGCGCCAGCAGCTTGGAGGCGGGACTCAAAAGCTACACCTTC | CASSLEAGLKSYTF
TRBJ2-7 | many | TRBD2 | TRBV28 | TGTGCCAGCAGTTTTAGCGGGAGGGCCCTAGGCGAGCAGTACTTC | CASSFSGRALGEQYF
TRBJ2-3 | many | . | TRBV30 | TGTGCCTGGAGTGTAGGGCGCGTGCCCGGGGATACGCAGTATTTT | CAWSVGRVPGDTQYF
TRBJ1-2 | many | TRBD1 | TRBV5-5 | TGTGCCAGCAGTCGGGACAGCCTGAACTATGGCTACACCTTC | CASSRDSLNYGYTF
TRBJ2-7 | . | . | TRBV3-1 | TGTGCCAGCAGCCAGAGAACAGGGTCAAAGGTCTACGAGCAGTACTTC | CASSQRTGSKVYEQYF
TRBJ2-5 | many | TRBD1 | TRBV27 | TGTGCCAGCAGGGCTAGGCCGACAGGGCGGGAGACCCAGTACTTC | CASRARPTGRETQYF
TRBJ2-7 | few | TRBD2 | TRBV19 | TGTGCCAGTAAAAAGACTAGCGTTTCCCTCGAGCAGTACTTC | CASKKTSVSLEQYF
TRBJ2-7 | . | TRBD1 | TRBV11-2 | TGTGCCAGCAGCTTAGCCCCATACCAAGACAGGGACAACTCCTACGAGCAGTACTTC | CASSLAPYQDRDNSYEQYF
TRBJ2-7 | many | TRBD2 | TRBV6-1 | TGTGCCATCATGAGCGGGAGTGGGAACGAGCAGTACTTC | CAIMSGSGNEQYF
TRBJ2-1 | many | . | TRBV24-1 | TGTGCCACGAGATCGCGGCCCGACAGCAATGAGCAGTTCTTC | CATRSRPDSNEQFF
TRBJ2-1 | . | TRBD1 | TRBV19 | TGTGCCAGTAGTTCGGGACAGGGCACCTACAATGAGCAGTTCTTC | CASSSGQGTYNEQFF
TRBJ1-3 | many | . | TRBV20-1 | TGCAGTGCTCGCGTCTCTGGAAACACCATATATTTT | CSARVSGNTIYF
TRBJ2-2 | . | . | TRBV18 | TGTGCCAGCTCTCGACAGGAACTGAACACCGGGGAGCTGTTTTTT | CASSRQELNTGELFF